These 22 T cell receptor beta chains originate from one sample sequenced in a study of OX40 agonist ivuxolimab in advanced cancers. Some clones are missing from TCRdb's copy, which holds only in-frame ones; the method was immunoSEQ multiplex PCR. The repertoire holds tens of thousands of clones, with over 80% as singletons. This specimen was CD4+ or CD8+ T cells sorted from blood, taken in a trial of the OX40 agonist ivuxolimab. These receptors all come from an adult with an advanced solid tumor such as melanoma, head and neck, liver or kidney cancer.

This clone was picked up one time. This chain links TRBV7-2 with TRBJ2-5; 8 positions agree with TRBD2. In germline, CDR1 is SGHTA, CDR2 FQGNSA. CDR3 length: 15 residues. Trimming at V came to 5 bases and at J to 5 bases, leaving 10 bases not matched to a gene. The CDR3 is CASSPIAGKRETQYF. Here the CDR3 DNA reads TGTGCCAGCAGCCCGATAGCGGGAAAGCGGGAGACCCAGTACTTC.

The V call is TRBV5-4, the J call TRBJ1-1; a weak D match, TRBD1 (5 bases). V dropped 4 bases and J dropped 4 bases, with 14 bases sitting between them. Germline CDR1 and CDR2: SGHNT and YYREEE (reference sequence). The CDR3 is made up of 14 amino acids. The CDR3 here is CASSKVGGGTEAFF. CDR3 coding DNA: TGTGCCAGCAGCAAAGTGGGGGGGGGCACTGAAGCTTTCTTT.

This chain links TRBV19 with TRBJ2-2, with a weak D call TRBD2 (5 bases). Trimming cost V 5 bases and J 7 bases, with 14 bases left between them. CDR1 LNHDA and CDR2 SQIVND come from the germline V gene (reference sequence). The CDR3 length is 14 residues. CDR3 sequence (DNA): TGTGCCAGTAGTGCGACGGGGATGCACGGGGAGCTGTTTTTT. It yields the protein CASSATGMHGELFF.

The chain has TRBV15 and TRBJ2-7; D uncertain. V was cut by 1 base and J by 5 bases, with 9 bases left in between. The CDR3 is 13 amino acids. Germline loops: CDR1 LNHNV, CDR2 YYDKDF (reference sequence). CDR3 in DNA: TGTGCCACCAGCAGAGTTTATGGGAACGAGCAGTACTTC. It codes for CATSRVYGNEQYF.

The count of this clone is one. The V gene is TRBV30, the J gene TRBJ1-6; D may be TRBD1 (5 bases). Trimming took 5 bases from V and 6 from J, leaving 11 bases between them. Looked up from germline, CDR1 is GTSNPN and CDR2 is SVGIG (reference sequence). CDR3 length equals 13 residues. CDR3 in amino acids: CAWDAGTNSPLHF. For the CDR3, the DNA is TGTGCCTGGGACGCCGGGACTAATTCACCCCTCCACTTT.

The chain has TRBV7-3 and TRBJ2-3, with 13 bases fitting TRBD2. The trim removed 5 bases at V and 4 bases at J, leaving 9 bases unmatched. The CDR3 covers 17 residues. Per germline, CDR1 SGHTA and CDR2 FQGTGA. The CDR3 bases are TGTGCCAGCAGCCACCCCGGGACTAGCGGGGTTCCAGATACGCAGTATTTT. This sequence encodes CASSHPGTSGVPDTQYF.

Concerning this clone itself: A junction boundary mismatches the germline segment, possibly from a read error. J is TRBJ2-7 and V is TRBV7-9; D is unclear. Germline CDR1 and CDR2: SEHNR and FQNEAQ (reference sequence). The CDR3 covers 16 residues. Here the CDR3 reads CASSPKRRLGSDEQYF. DNA of the CDR3: TGTGCCAGCAGCCCAAAGAGGCGCCTAGGCTCCGACGAGCAGTACTTC. The full variable domain, rest sourced from reference TRBV7-9 and TRBJ2-7, is DTGVSQNPRHKITKRGQNVTFRCDPISEHNRLYWYRQTLGQGPEFLTYFQNEAQLEKSRLLSDRFSAERPKGSFSTLEIQRTEQGDSAMYLCASSPKRRLGSDEQYFGPGTRLTVT.

The chain is built from TRBV30 and TRBJ1-6, with D possibly matching TRBD1 (6 bases). Looked up from germline, CDR1 is GTSNPN and CDR2 is SVGIG (reference sequence). This CDR3 comprises 14 residues. Trimming removed 4 bases at V and 13 bases at J, with 20 bases between. The CDR3 bases are TGTGCCTGGATCATCCGGGGGGGCAGATCGCCCCTCCACTTT. This gives the protein CAWIIRGGRSPLHF. The complete variable domain, with remaining parts taken from reference TRBV30 and TRBJ1-6, reads SQTIHQWPATLVQPVGSPLSLECTVEGTSNPNLYWYRQAAGRGLQLLFYSVGIGQISSEVPQNLSASRPQDRQFILSSKKLLLSDSGFYLCAWIIRGGRSPLHFGNGTRLTVT.

J is TRBJ2-1 and V is TRBV7-8; the match to TRBD2 covers 10 bases. The V gene's germline CDR1 is SGHVS and CDR2 FQNEAQ. V lost 1 base, J lost 9 bases, and 6 bases stayed unmatched. The CDR3 runs 15 residues. CDR3 sequence (DNA): TGTGCCAGCAGCTTAGAAGAGCGGGGGGGCTTTGAGCAGTTCTTC. Translating it yields CASSLEERGGFEQFF.

In nucleotides, the CDR3 is TGTGCCAGTAGTACCGGGGACAGGTACTATGGCTACACCTTC. Residues: CASSTGDRYYGYTF. The chain has TRBV19 and TRBJ1-2; 8 bases map to TRBD1. The germline V gene encodes CDR1 LNHDA and CDR2 SQIVND (reference sequence). The V segment lost 4 bases and the J segment 3 bases; nucleotides outside the gene matches: 4. CDR3 length: 14 amino acids.

This clone was picked up one time. DNA of the CDR3: TGCGCCAGCAGTGACGGGGGGCTGTACGAGCAGTACTTC. This encodes CASSDGGLYEQYF. This chain uses TRBV10-1 with TRBJ2-7; D is perhaps TRBD2 (7 bases). The CDR3 has 13 residues. Germline V gives CDR1 WNHNN, CDR2 SYGVQD (reference sequence). With 3 bases removed from V and 4 bases from J, the gap between germline ends came to 10 bases.

This chain joins TRBV2 and TRBJ1-2; 9 nucleotides agree with TRBD1. The CDR3 covers 14 residues. V was pared by 3 bases and J by 8 bases, with 7 bases of the junction left unmatched. From germline, CDR1 is SNHLY and CDR2 FYNNEI. The CDR3 protein is CASSEADRGIGYTF. CDR3 nucleotides: TGTGCCAGCAGTGAGGCGGACAGGGGCATAGGCTACACCTTC.

The chain joins TRBV9 to TRBJ2-1, with D perhaps matching TRBD1 (6 bases). The V gene lost 4 bases and the J gene lost 4 bases, with 12 bases spanning the gap. This CDR3 is 14 amino acids long. Germline V gene lookup returns CDR1 SGDLS and CDR2 YYNGEE. This chain's CDR3 is CASSPGQSYNEQFF. CDR3 in DNA: TGTGCCAGCAGCCCAGGACAGAGTTACAATGAGCAGTTCTTC.

The genes are TRBV2 and TRBJ1-1; D unclear. In germline, CDR1 is SNHLY, CDR2 FYNNEI. Trimming cost V 4 bases and J 1 base, with 10 bases left between them. The CDR3 contains 14 residues. This CDR3 reads CASSVWSGNTEAFF. The DNA of the CDR3 is TGTGCCAGCAGTGTTTGGAGTGGGAACACTGAAGCTTTCTTT.

This chain's CDR3 is CASSTTGGAIPGNTIYF. The CDR3 coding sequence is TGCGCCAGCAGCACGACAGGGGGCGCGATCCCTGGAAACACCATATATTTT. V is TRBV5-1 and J is TRBJ1-3; 10 positions agree with TRBD1. Germline trimming cut 4 bases from V and 2 bases from J; bases unmatched to any gene: 9. The germline V gene has CDR1 SGHRS and CDR2 YFSETQ. CDR3 length equals 17 residues. Supplemented by reference TRBV5-1 and TRBJ1-3, the full variable domain reads KAGVTQTPRYLIKTRGQQVTLSCSPISGHRSVSWYQQTPGQGLQFLFEYFSETQRNKGNFPGRFSGRQFSNSRSEMNVSTLELGDSALYLCASSTTGGAIPGNTIYFGEGSWLTVV.

The chain employs TRBV4-1 and TRBJ1-4; 10 bases agree with TRBD1. There are 17 residues in the CDR3. Germline CDR1 is MGHRA and CDR2 is YSYEKL. The trim removed 3 bases at V and 4 bases at J, leaving 8 bases unmatched. Here the CDR3 reads CASSHRAWTGGNEKLFF. The CDR3 DNA follows: TGCGCCAGCAGCCATAGGGCATGGACAGGGGGTAATGAAAAACTGTTTTTT.

The V and J genes are TRBV19 and TRBJ2-3; 12 nucleotides match TRBD1. The V segment lost 5 bases and the J segment 0 bases; nucleotides outside the gene matches: 9. The CDR3 length is 18 residues. Germline V gives CDR1 LNHDA, CDR2 SQIVND (reference sequence). The CDR3 DNA follows: TGTGCCAGTAGTCTGGGGACAGGGGGCCTTTCCAGCACAGATACGCAGTATTTT. It translates to CASSLGTGGLSSTDTQYF.

The chain links TRBV5-4 to TRBJ2-3; perhaps TRBD1 as D (6 bases). Germline V lookup: CDR1 SGHNT, CDR2 YYREEE (reference sequence). V was cut by 3 bases and J by 0 bases, with 17 bases left in between. The CDR3 loop spans 17 amino acids. The CDR3 DNA follows: TGTGCCAGCAGCTCCAGACAGGCCACCCCTAGCACAGATACGCAGTATTTT. Translating gives CASSSRQATPSTDTQYF.

V and J are TRBV29-1 and TRBJ2-7; the match to TRBD2 covers 9 bases. This CDR3 spans 14 amino acids. The V gene's germline CDR1 is SQVTM and CDR2 ANQGSEA. Losses at the gene ends were 0 bases for V and 0 bases for J; bases not matched to a gene: 0. In DNA, the CDR3 is TGCAGCGTTGAAGATAGCGGGAGCTCCTACGAGCAGTACTTC. Translated, it gives CSVEDSGSSYEQYF.

The chain has TRBV5-8 and TRBJ2-3; 7 bases are shared with TRBD2. The CDR3 totals 17 residues. Unmatched junction bases numbered 15, after V lost 5 bases and J lost 3 bases. Per the germline V gene, CDR1 is SGHTS and CDR2 is YDEGEE. The CDR3 sequence: CASSQGRWGGDTDTQYF. Written as DNA, the CDR3 is TGTGCCAGCAGTCAAGGAAGGTGGGGGGGTGATACAGATACGCAGTATTTT.

This clone was picked up one time. This sequence joins TRBV11-2 and TRBJ2-5; 7 bases are a match to TRBD1. Germline loops: CDR1 SGHAT, CDR2 FQNNGV. V lost 5 bases, J lost 5 bases, and 8 bases stayed unmatched. The CDR3 totals 14 residues. CDR3 bases: TGTGCCAGCAGCCCTACAGGGGTGGGGGAGACCCAGTACTTC. It codes for CASSPTGVGETQYF.

This clone was recorded once. The chain employs TRBV7-5 and TRBJ2-4; TRBD2, as called in the table, went unchecked against the DNA. TRBV7-5 has pseudogene status. The CDR3 runs to 21 residues. DNA for the CDR3: TGTGCCAGAAGCTTAGGGGAAGAGGTTTTCCTAAATTTTATCCGGGGAAGCATTCAGTACTTC. Residues: CARSLGEEVFLNFIRGSIQYF.